This is a list of T cell receptor beta chains from one sample in a study of CD8+ T cells in alopecia areata. The data were produced by immunoSEQ multiplex PCR, yet TCRdb's version contains in-frame clones alone and is incomplete. The sample includes some 180,000 clones, 40% to 65% of them seen just once. The sample was CD8+ T cells sorted from blood, taken at week 24, from a patient treated with tofacitinib. The receptors here all came from a human donor with alopecia areata. Each CDR3 is given with its conserved first and last residue.

>TRBV27
CASSFGTHEQFF
>TRBV30
CAWRRAASSYEQYF
>TRBV4-3
CASSQDSLGAVNTEAFF
>TRBV11-2
CASSSLGGGSPLHF
>TRBV25-1
CASSAGWGRSTGELFF
>TRBV5-4
CASSLEEGKAFF
>TRBV19
CASRPDGGDGYTF
>TRBV4-1
CASSQDRGQNNEKLFF
>TRBV27
CASSPTGYEQYF
>TRBV25-1
CASSEYGRSAYNEQFF
>TRBV6-6
CASNDRAGEKLFF
>TRBV27
CASKMGGGIWETQYF
>TRBV4-3
CASSLYRDSTDTQYF
>TRBV29-1
CSVEGSGGADNEQFF
>TRBV7-9
CASSLADQPQHF
>TRBV9
CASSVGYGRKIYEQYF
>TRBV29-1
CSVEKLSSGGTHSYEQYF
>TRBV11-2
CASSPFEGMNTEAFF
>TRBV30
CACPNGGYYGYTF
>TRBV27
CASSLWPSGGREQYF
>TRBV4-3
CASSQDRDRQSPLHF
>TRBV11-2
CASSLRPSFDEQYF
>TRBV9
CASSTSVRNEQFF
>TRBV29-1
CSVVTGNKQFF
>TRBV4-3
CASSQDSARTYEQYF
>TRBV7-2
CASSLDVANTEAFF
>TRBV9
CASSGGEAGELFF
>TRBV4-1
CASSQDGTGTNEQFF
>TRBV23-1
CASSPRDRGQGAFF
>TRBV29-1
CSVEVVGGNSYNEQFF
>TRBV12-5
CASGLEQGPGDIQYF
>TRBV29-1
CSVEWGASYEQYF
>TRBV10-3
CAIGLGTASTDTQYF
>TRBV25-1
CASKGDTQYF
>TRBV11-2
CASSQTGQPNTGELFF
>TRBV27
CASRPGATYEQYF
>TRBV4-2
CASSQLTTGERASYF
>TRBV4-3
CASSEDRGEETQYF
>TRBV4-3
CASSLETGGFNEQFF